The following is a T cell receptor (beta chain) sequence with its context. Profiling relied on immunoSEQ multiplex PCR, and the TCRdb table lists in-frame clones only, not all of them. This table holds approximately 760,000 clones, around 85% found once. The data were obtained in a study of shared T cell receptors in the human thymus. V lost 5 bases and J 0 bases, leaving 9 bases between the germline ends. Germline CDR1 and CDR2: MNHEY and SMNVEV (reference sequence). There are 14 residues in the CDR3. A further study also used this sample, focusing on human thymus T cells. That source adds: It was healthy Finnish infants having corrective surgery for congenital heart defects who were the donors.

V and J are TRBV27 and TRBJ2-3, with D uncertain. This TCR came from a girl under three years old with a congenital heart defect. The specimen sequenced was thymocytes. CDR3 region: CASSPSSSTDTQYF. CDR3 sequence (DNA): TGTGCCAGCAGTCCCTCGTCTAGCACAGATACGCAGTATTTT.